A single sample is the source of the 15 T cell receptor beta chains below, sequenced in a study of cytomegalovirus exposure and HLA in healthy donors. This PCR relied on a set of 60 Vbeta primers and 13 Jbeta primers. Data came from immunoSEQ multiplex PCR; TCRdb stores just in-frame clones and leaves some out. The profile shows 110,000 to 150,000 clones, 80% of them singletons. Sample: PBMCs. The source of these receptors is a man aged 25 to 45 in good health and CMV-seronegative.

Points on this clone: A read error may produce the germline difference seen at one junction end. The chain recombines TRBV2 with TRBJ1-5; possibly TRBD1 for D (5 bases). Germline lookup yields CDR1 SNHLY and CDR2 FYNNEI. CDR3 size: 13 residues. The CDR3 spells CASSEVGPGPQNF. The CDR3 bases are TGTGCCAGCAGTGAAGTTGGGCCAGGGCCCCAGAATTTT.

This chain links TRBV5-4 with TRBJ2-7, with 9 bases matching TRBD2. The CDR3 sequence is 14 residues long. From germline, CDR1 is SGHNT and CDR2 YYREEE (reference sequence). Trimming cost V 4 bases and J 5 bases; bases outside gene matches: 7. DNA of the CDR3: TGTGCCAGCAGCCTGCGGGAGGGCCGCGACGAGCAGTACTTC. Protein product: CASSLREGRDEQYF. Supplemented by reference TRBV5-4 and TRBJ2-7, the full variable domain reads ETGVTQSPTHLIKTRGQQVTLRCSSQSGHNTVSWYQQALGQGPQFIFQYYREEENGRGNFPPRFSGLQFPNYSSELNVNALELDDSALYLCASSLREGRDEQYFGPGTRLTVT.

The chain carries TRBV19 and TRBJ1-1, with D possibly being TRBD1 (5 bases). The length of the CDR3 is 13 residues. Germline-derived CDR1 and CDR2 are LNHDA and SQIVND (reference sequence). V was pared by 10 bases and J by 5 bases, with 17 bases between. The CDR3 coding sequence is TGTGCCACCGATTCAGGGATCAGGACTGAAGCTTTCTTT. Translation: CATDSGIRTEAFF.

The chain recombines TRBV5-6 with TRBJ2-7; D might be TRBD2 (5 bases). The CDR3 is 12 residues long. The V gene's germline CDR1 is SGHDT and CDR2 YYEEEE. V was cut by 0 bases and J by 10 bases, with 11 bases left in between. The CDR3 DNA follows: TGTGCCAGCAGCTTGGAACGGGGAGAACAGTACTTC. Protein sequence: CASSLERGEQYF.

The chain links TRBV29-1 to TRBJ2-1, with D possibly being TRBD1 (5 bases). Germline V gene lookup returns CDR1 SQVTM and CDR2 ANQGSEA. This CDR3 contains 14 residues. The V and J ends lost 7 bases and 0 bases respectively, with 13 bases between them. CDR3 residues: CSAAGPSSYNEQFF. In DNA, the CDR3 is TGCAGCGCTGCAGGGCCGAGCTCCTACAATGAGCAGTTCTTC.

This clone is a singleton in its sample. This rearrangement joins TRBV29-1 to TRBJ2-5; 7 bases map to TRBD1. The junction had 10 bases not matched to a gene; V was cut back by 6 bases and J by 6 bases. The CDR3 is made up of 13 amino acids. Germline V gene data show CDR1 as SQVTM and CDR2 as ANQGSEA. For the CDR3, the DNA is TGCAGCGTGAACAGGGGCTTGTTCCAGACCCAGTACTTC. This gives the protein CSVNRGLFQTQYF.

This clone appeared a few times. The J gene is TRBJ2-1, the V gene TRBV19; a possible D gene is TRBD2 (5 bases). Trimming removed 8 bases at V and 4 bases at J, with 12 bases between. This CDR3 has 13 residues. The germline CDR1 and CDR2 sequences are LNHDA and SQIVND (reference sequence). CDR3 sequence: CASRPADYNEQFF. DNA for the CDR3: TGTGCCAGTCGCCCAGCGGATTACAATGAGCAGTTCTTC.

The chain recombines TRBV6-1 with TRBJ2-5, with a possible D match to TRBD1 (5 bases). This CDR3 has 16 amino acids. Trimming shortened V by 3 bases and J by 3 bases, and 17 bases separated the two germline ends. CDR1 and CDR2 (germline): MNHNS, SASEGT. The CDR3 loop is CASSDQTAPSKETQYF. CDR3 sequence (DNA): TGTGCCAGCAGTGACCAGACAGCTCCTTCAAAAGAGACCCAGTACTTC.

The chain combines TRBV11-2 with TRBJ2-1, with D uncertain. The germline gives CDR1 SGHAT, CDR2 FQNNGV. CDR3 length equals 16 residues. V was trimmed by 4 bases and J by 5 bases, leaving 18 bases between them. The DNA of the CDR3 is TGTGCCAGCAGCTACCAATTCAGGTCTCGACACAATGAGCAGTTCTTC. Translating it yields CASSYQFRSRHNEQFF.

This clone was detected a few times. DNA of the CDR3: TGTGCCAGCAGCCCTGACAGTCCGTCCTACAATGAGCAGTTCTTC. Amino acids: CASSPDSPSYNEQFF. V gene TRBV5-4 combines with J gene TRBJ2-1; D possibly corresponds to TRBD1 (5 bases). From germline, CDR1 is SGHNT and CDR2 YYREEE (reference sequence). Trimming took 4 bases from V and 1 from J, leaving 12 bases between them. This CDR3 comprises 15 residues. The variable domain in full, with the rest retrieved from reference TRBV5-4 and TRBJ2-1, is ETGVTQSPTHLIKTRGQQVTLRCSSQSGHNTVSWYQQALGQGPQFIFQYYREEENGRGNFPPRFSGLQFPNYSSELNVNALELDDSALYLCASSPDSPSYNEQFFGPGTRLTVL.

This rearrangement joins TRBV19 to TRBJ1-3; the D gene is possibly TRBD1 (5 bases). There are 15 residues in the CDR3. Germline CDR1 LNHDA, CDR2 SQIVND (reference sequence). Trimming removed 7 bases from V and 0 bases from J, with 13 bases in between. CDR3 DNA: TGTGCCAGTAAGGGGCAGCAGAACTCTGGAAACACCATATATTTT. Its protein product is CASKGQQNSGNTIYF.

A word on this clone: The junction departs from the called germline gene at one end, perhaps through a read error. V is TRBV7-9 and J is TRBJ2-7, with 10 bases matching TRBD2. Germline V CDR1 and CDR2: SEHNR, FQNEAQ (reference sequence). There are 16 residues in the CDR3. In DNA, the CDR3 is TGTTCCAGCAGCTTAAGGGCTAGCGGGAGCTCCTACGAGCAGTACTTC. The encoded protein is CSSSLRASGSSYEQYF.

V gene TRBV18 combines with J gene TRBJ1-3; D is ambiguous. The germline V gene encodes CDR1 KGHSH and CDR2 LQKENI. Trimming shortened V by 3 bases and J by 11 bases, and 20 bases separated the two germline ends. The CDR3 is 15 residues long. This chain's CDR3 is CASSPEAGGRVSIYF. The CDR3 bases are TGTGCCAGCTCACCGGAGGCCGGAGGGCGGGTCTCCATATATTTT.

The CDR3 coding sequence is TGTGCCAGCACCTTCTTGACAGCGAACACTGAAGCTTTCTTT. It is translated as CASTFLTANTEAFF. The chain couples TRBV7-9 to TRBJ1-1; a possible D gene is TRBD1 (5 bases). The CDR3 runs 14 residues. The germline V and J ends were trimmed by 7 bases and 1 base, with 13 bases remaining between them. Per germline, CDR1 SEHNR and CDR2 FQNEAQ (reference sequence).

The chain couples TRBV7-8 to TRBJ1-2; 8 positions agree with TRBD1. The CDR3 has 13 residues. Trimming removed 4 bases from V and 2 bases from J; junction bases left unmatched: 0. Germline V gene sequence: CDR1 SGHVS, CDR2 FQNEAQ. Here the CDR3 reads CASSWDRNYGYTF. CDR3 coding DNA: TGTGCCAGCAGCTGGGACAGGAACTATGGCTACACCTTC.